This is a list of T cell receptor beta chains from one sample in a study of a mutant IDH1 vaccine in newly diagnosed glioma. Their cognate antigens are unknown. TCRdb's table, derived via immunoSEQ multiplex PCR, lists solely in-frame clones and lacks some. This repertoire shows roughly 50,000 clones, roughly 78% found once; its top ten account for about 1.7%. The starting material was PBMCs, obtained from a glioma patient whose treatment included an IDH1 peptide vaccine. The origin of the receptors is a woman aged 40 to 50 with glioma. The CDR3 runs from the conserved cysteine through the conserved F or W. The order of the fields is V gene, J gene, CDR3 protein.

V gene: TRBV27
J gene: TRBJ1-2
CDR3 protein: CASSLSAGYGYTF

V gene: TRBV9
J gene: TRBJ1-6
CDR3 protein: CASSVGFEYNSPLHF

V gene: TRBV7-8
J gene: TRBJ1-6
CDR3 protein: CASTFRAAGGGNSPLHF

V gene: TRBV4-1
J gene: TRBJ2-7
CDR3 protein: CASSQSSGLAYEQYF

V gene: TRBV5-1
J gene: TRBJ2-7
CDR3 protein: CASSLVGLDEQYF

V gene: TRBV7-8
J gene: TRBJ2-3
CDR3 protein: CASSLRGQGTDTQYF

V gene: TRBV2
J gene: TRBJ2-2
CDR3 protein: CASSPTSSHTGELFF

V gene: TRBV19
J gene: TRBJ1-2
CDR3 protein: CASRLRGAGGYTF

V gene: TRBV19
J gene: TRBJ1-6
CDR3 protein: CASSTGQGANNSPLHF

V gene: TRBV15
J gene: TRBJ2-2
CDR3 protein: CATSSGGEASLLGTGELFF

V gene: TRBV30
J gene: TRBJ2-5
CDR3 protein: CAWSASTGGQTQYF

V gene: TRBV25-1
J gene: TRBJ1-5
CDR3 protein: CASSSGTLFNQPQHF

V gene: TRBV5-6
J gene: TRBJ1-3
CDR3 protein: CASSGGQLRLLGNTIYF

V gene: TRBV10-3
J gene: TRBJ1-6
CDR3 protein: CAISDKSSYNSPLHF

V gene: TRBV4-2
J gene: TRBJ1-3
CDR3 protein: CASSLRGGGNTIYF

V gene: TRBV30
J gene: TRBJ1-5
CDR3 protein: CAWSVQGGNQPQHF

V gene: TRBV5-8
J gene: TRBJ2-5
CDR3 protein: CASSPLTSGGAGETQYF

V gene: TRBV6-5
J gene: TRBJ1-4
CDR3 protein: CASSSGQNEKLFF

V gene: TRBV30
J gene: TRBJ1-2
CDR3 protein: CAWSARTGDHGYTF

V gene: TRBV23-1
J gene: TRBJ1-6
CDR3 protein: CASTQPRRLRHSPLHF